The rows below give T cell receptor beta chains drawn from one sample of a study of T cell changes during pregnancy in multiple sclerosis. TCRdb keeps only in-frame clones here, not all; method: immunoSEQ multiplex PCR. The table lists about 77,000 clones, just over 90% of them singletons, with approximately 2.4% in the top ten. The sample was peripheral blood, taken after pregnancy. These receptors came from a female donor in good health, enrolled as a control in a pregnancy study. Each CDR3 is given with its conserved first and last residue. A D gene is named only where the DNA matches it firmly. Size tells how often a clone was seen (once, few, many) or the class of an expanded clone, and some rows leave it out.

v_call,j_call,clone_size,d_call,cdr3_nt,cdr3_aa
TRBV27,TRBJ1-5,once,TRBD1,TGTGCCAGCAGTCCCACCGCCGGGACAGGGTACCATCAGCCCCAGCATTTT,CASSPTAGTGYHQPQHF
TRBV28,TRBJ1-2,NA,NA,TGTGCCAGCAGTGAGGCCTCGGAGGGGTATTTTGGCTACACCTTC,CASSEASEGYFGYTF
TRBV28,TRBJ1-1,NA,TRBD1,TGTGCCAGCCTGACGGGACAGTATTTTTTCTTT,CASLTGQYFFF
TRBV7-8,TRBJ2-7,once,TRBD2,TGTGCCAGCAGCTTAGCGGCGGGAGGGCCTCGGAGGGGCTACGAGCAGTACTTC,CASSLAAGGPRRGYEQYF
TRBV28,TRBJ1-4,NA,NA,TGTGCCAGTGGCAATGAAAAACTGTTTTTT,CASGNEKLFF
TRBV18,TRBJ2-1,NA,NA,TGTGCCAGCTCACCGGGCCTGCTCTATGAGCAGTTCTTC,CASSPGLLYEQFF
TRBV30,TRBJ1-3,NA,NA,TGTGCCTGGTCTTCTGGAAACACCATATATTTT,CAWSSGNTIYF
TRBV4-3,TRBJ2-7,NA,NA,TGCGCCAGCAGCCAAGCTCGCGCGTCAGGCCTTTACGAGCAGTACTTC,CASSQARASGLYEQYF
TRBV5-1,TRBJ2-7,NA,NA,TGCGCCAGCAGGGCGGGTTTTTCCTACGAGCAGTACTTC,CASRAGFSYEQYF
TRBV7-3,TRBJ2-2,NA,TRBD1,TGTGCCAGCAGGGAAACAGGGGGCTCGGGCGGGGAGCTGTTTTTT,CASRETGGSGGELFF
TRBV14,TRBJ2-2,NA,NA,TGTGCCAGCAGCCAAGTGGGGACAGGGGAGCTGTTTTTT,CASSQVGTGELFF
TRBV19,TRBJ1-1,once,NA,TGTGCCAGTAGTACCGCGGGGGGCACTGAAGCTTTCTTT,CASSTAGGTEAFF
TRBV6-6,TRBJ2-1,NA,TRBD2,TGTGCCAGCAGTTCCAGCGGGGATGAGCAGTTCTTC,CASSSSGDEQFF
TRBV1,TRBJ1-5,NA,NA,TGCACCAGCAGGCAGGGTTCTAGGCAGCCCCAGCATTTT,CTSRQGSRQPQHF
TRBV5-6,TRBJ2-1,NA,NA,TGTGCCAGCAGCCCGACTAGTCTTAATTTATACAATGAGCAGTTCTTC,CASSPTSLNLYNEQFF
TRBV7-3,TRBJ2-3,NA,TRBD2,TGTGCCAGCAGCTTACCCCACCCGACTAGCGGGAGTCCTTATACGCAGTATTTT,CASSLPHPTSGSPYTQYF
TRBV5-1,TRBJ1-4,NA,NA,TGCGCCAGCAGCTTGACCGCCCAAGGACAAGGTGAAAAACTGTTTTTT,CASSLTAQGQGEKLFF
TRBV5-6,TRBJ2-3,NA,TRBD1,TGTGCCAGCAGCTTAGGACAGGTCATCGCAGATACGCAGTATTTT,CASSLGQVIADTQYF
TRBV10-3,TRBJ2-7,NA,NA,TGTGCCATCAGTGAGTCTGAGGGGGGGCTTAACGAGCAGTACTTC,CAISESEGGLNEQYF
TRBV4-2,TRBJ2-7,NA,TRBD1,TGTGCCAGCAGCCAGGGGACAGAAACCTACGAGCAGTACTTC,CASSQGTETYEQYF
TRBV2,TRBJ2-6,NA,TRBD2,TGTGCCTCCTTTTGTCTAGCGGGGGGCTCAGCCTCTGGGGCCAACGTCCTGACTTTC,CASFCLAGGSASGANVLTF
TRBV29-1,TRBJ2-3,NA,TRBD1,TGCAGGATGGACAGGGTTTGGACAGATACGCAGTATTTT,CRMDRVWTDTQYF
TRBV30,TRBJ2-5,once,TRBD1,TGTGCCTGGAGACCAGGGACAGGAGTACAAGAGACCCAGTACTTC,CAWRPGTGVQETQYF
TRBV2,TRBJ2-7,once,TRBD2,TGTGCCAGCAGGGGTAGCGGGGGGGGCATCTACGAGCAGTACTTC,CASRGSGGGIYEQYF
TRBV4-3,TRBJ2-4,NA,TRBD2,TGCGCCAGCAGCCAAGATTCCGCGGGGGACATTCAGTACTTC,CASSQDSAGDIQYF
TRBV5-4,TRBJ2-1,NA,TRBD2,TGTGCCAGCAGCCGGGGAGCGGGGGGGCAGAGGAGGAGCTCCAATGAGCAGTTCTTC,CASSRGAGGQRRSSNEQFF
TRBV30,TRBJ1-1,few,NA,TGTGCCTATCGGACTGTGAACACTGAAGCTTTCTTT,CAYRTVNTEAFF
TRBV13,TRBJ1-2,NA,TRBD1,TGTGCCAGCAGCGGCAAGTCCCTGGACAGGACTAACTATGGCTACACCTTC,CASSGKSLDRTNYGYTF
TRBV19,TRBJ1-2,NA,NA,TGTGCCAGTAGTACCAGCGGGGACTATGGCTACACCTTC,CASSTSGDYGYTF
TRBV10-1,TRBJ1-4,NA,NA,TGCGCCAGCAGGACAGGTGTGGAGGCTGCTAATGAAAAACTGTTTTTT,CASRTGVEAANEKLFF
TRBV10-3,TRBJ2-7,NA,TRBD1,TGTGCCATGGTGGACAGGGTCTACGAGCAGTACTTC,CAMVDRVYEQYF
TRBV7-2,TRBJ2-1,NA,TRBD2,TGTGCCAGCAGATTTAGCGGGAGTAACAATGAGCAGTTCTTC,CASRFSGSNNEQFF
TRBV6-5,TRBJ2-5,NA,NA,TGTGCCAGCAGGGGTACAGGGCTCGGCGGGGAGACCCAGTACTTC,CASRGTGLGGETQYF
TRBV7-2,TRBJ2-1,few,NA,TGTGCCAGCACTGGGGGCCCGTCAGGTTACAATGAGCAGTTCTTC,CASTGGPSGYNEQFF
TRBV5-4,TRBJ2-2,NA,NA,TGTGCCAGCAGCCCGGCAGGGCGCGGCACCGGGGAGCTGTTTTTT,CASSPAGRGTGELFF
TRBV19,TRBJ1-2,NA,NA,TGTGCCAGTAGTTCCGCCGGGGAACTATTCGGCTATGGCTACACCTTC,CASSSAGELFGYGYTF
TRBV5-1,TRBJ1-1,once,NA,TGCGCCAGCAGCACCGCGACAGGGAACACTGAAGCTTTCTTT,CASSTATGNTEAFF
TRBV4-1,TRBJ2-1,NA,TRBD2,TGCGCCAGCAGCCAAGGCCCCGGGACTACTAAAAATGAGCAGTTCTTC,CASSQGPGTTKNEQFF
TRBV2,TRBJ1-5,NA,NA,TGTGCCAGCAGTGAAACTCGAGCTAGTTATCAGCCCCAGCATTTT,CASSETRASYQPQHF
TRBV5-4,TRBJ2-3,NA,NA,TGTGCCAGCAGCTTTGGGGCGGGGGCCACAGATACGCAGTATTTT,CASSFGAGATDTQYF
TRBV6-1,TRBJ1-6,NA,NA,TGTGCCAGCAGTGAGGTTCAGGTCAGGGATTCACCCCTCCACTTT,CASSEVQVRDSPLHF
TRBV7-2,TRBJ1-2,few,TRBD1,TGTGCCAGCAGCCCGCGGACGGGACAGGCCTATGGCTACACCTTC,CASSPRTGQAYGYTF
TRBV6-5,TRBJ2-3,NA,NA,TGTGCCAGCAGTAGGGGTTCTAGCACAGATACGCAGTATTTT,CASSRGSSTDTQYF
TRBV20-1,TRBJ2-7,NA,NA,TGCAGTGCTAGGAAAGGGGGCGAGCAGTACTTC,CSARKGGEQYF
TRBV6-5,TRBJ2-1,NA,NA,TGTGCCAGCAGGACTCGGAGCTCCTACAATGAGCAGTTCTTC,CASRTRSSYNEQFF
TRBV27,TRBJ2-7,NA,TRBD2,TGTGCCAGCAGTTCACCGGGACTAGCGGGAGTGGGAGCCTACGAGCAGTACTTC,CASSSPGLAGVGAYEQYF